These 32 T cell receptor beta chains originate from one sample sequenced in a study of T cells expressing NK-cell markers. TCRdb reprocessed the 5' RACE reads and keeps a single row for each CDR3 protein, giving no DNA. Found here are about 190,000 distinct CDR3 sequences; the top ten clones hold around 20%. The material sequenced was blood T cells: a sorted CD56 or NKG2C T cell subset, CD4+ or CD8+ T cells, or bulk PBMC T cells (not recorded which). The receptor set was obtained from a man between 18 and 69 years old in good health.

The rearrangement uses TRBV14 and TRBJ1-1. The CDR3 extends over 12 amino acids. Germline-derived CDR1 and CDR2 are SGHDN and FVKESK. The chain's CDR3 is CASSRWGSEAFF.

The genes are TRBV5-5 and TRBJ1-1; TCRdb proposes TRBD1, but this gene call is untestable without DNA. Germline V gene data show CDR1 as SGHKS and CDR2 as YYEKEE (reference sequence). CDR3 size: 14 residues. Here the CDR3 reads CASSSLGRGTEAFF.

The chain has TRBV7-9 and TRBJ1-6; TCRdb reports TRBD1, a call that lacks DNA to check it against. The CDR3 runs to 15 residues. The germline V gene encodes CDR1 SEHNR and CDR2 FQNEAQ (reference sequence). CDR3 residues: CASSLNRGRDSPLHF.

CDR3 amino acids: CSAGGQVSYEQYF. The chain couples TRBV29-1 to TRBJ2-7; the TRBD1 assignment by TCRdb is unverifiable without DNA. The CDR3 length is 13 residues. Germline lookup yields CDR1 SQVTM and CDR2 ANQGSEA.

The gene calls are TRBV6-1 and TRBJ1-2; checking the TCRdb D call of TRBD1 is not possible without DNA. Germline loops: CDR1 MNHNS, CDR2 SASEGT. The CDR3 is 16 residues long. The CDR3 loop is CASRSVDSDRGKGYTF.

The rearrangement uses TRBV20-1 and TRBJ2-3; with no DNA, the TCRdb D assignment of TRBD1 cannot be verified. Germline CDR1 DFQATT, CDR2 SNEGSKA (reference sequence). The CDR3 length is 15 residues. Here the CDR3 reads CSARPYAPRTDTQYF.

CDR3 residues: CASSQSMARGHLFYNEQFF. The rearrangement links TRBV23-1 to TRBJ2-1; lacking DNA, the TRBD1 call made by TCRdb goes unchecked. TRBV23-1 is filed as an ORF, its function uncertain. This CDR3 is 19 amino acids long.

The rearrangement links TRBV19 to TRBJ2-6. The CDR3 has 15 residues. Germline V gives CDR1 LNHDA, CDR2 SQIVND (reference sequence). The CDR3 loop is CASISHHSGANVLTF. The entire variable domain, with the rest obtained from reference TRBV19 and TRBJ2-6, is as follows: DGGITQSPKYLFRKEGQNVTLSCEQNLNHDAMYWYRQDPGQGLRLIYYSQIVNDFQKGDIAEGYSVSREKKESFPLTVTSAQKNPTAFYLCASISHHSGANVLTFGAGSRLTVL.

The CDR3 sequence: CASSLSVVRSAGRDHEQFF. The chain recombines TRBV7-6 with TRBJ2-1; TCRdb lists TRBD2, though no DNA is available to test this call. The CDR3 loop spans 19 amino acids. The germline V gene has CDR1 SGHVS and CDR2 FNYEAQ.

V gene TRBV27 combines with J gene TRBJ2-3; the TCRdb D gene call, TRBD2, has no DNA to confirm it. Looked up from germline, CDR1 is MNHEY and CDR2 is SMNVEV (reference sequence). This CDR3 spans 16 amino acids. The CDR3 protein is CASRLAGAAITDTQYF.

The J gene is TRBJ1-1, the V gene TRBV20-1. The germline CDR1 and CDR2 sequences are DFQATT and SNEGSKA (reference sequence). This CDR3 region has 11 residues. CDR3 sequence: CSAQRAREAFF.

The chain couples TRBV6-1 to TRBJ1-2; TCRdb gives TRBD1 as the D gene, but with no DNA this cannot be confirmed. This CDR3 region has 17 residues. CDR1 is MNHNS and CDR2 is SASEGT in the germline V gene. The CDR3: CASSTLDRSQEYYGYTF.

CDR3: CSARPGLAGGPPTDTQYF. The rearrangement links TRBV20-1 to TRBJ2-3; the D call of TRBD2 rests on TCRdb alone, since no DNA is present to check it. This CDR3 has 18 amino acids. The germline CDR1 and CDR2 sequences are DFQATT and SNEGSKA (reference sequence).

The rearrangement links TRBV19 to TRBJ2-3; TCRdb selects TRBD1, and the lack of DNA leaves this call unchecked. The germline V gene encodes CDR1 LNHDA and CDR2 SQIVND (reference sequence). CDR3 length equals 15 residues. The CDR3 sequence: CASSIGQRFTDTQYF.

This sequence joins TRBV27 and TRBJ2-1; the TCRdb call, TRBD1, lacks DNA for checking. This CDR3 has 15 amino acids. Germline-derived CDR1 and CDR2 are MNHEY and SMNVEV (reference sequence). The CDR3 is CASAGADSSYNEQFF.

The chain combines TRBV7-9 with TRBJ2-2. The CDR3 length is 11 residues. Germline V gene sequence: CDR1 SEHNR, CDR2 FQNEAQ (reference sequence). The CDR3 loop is CASSDSAELFF.

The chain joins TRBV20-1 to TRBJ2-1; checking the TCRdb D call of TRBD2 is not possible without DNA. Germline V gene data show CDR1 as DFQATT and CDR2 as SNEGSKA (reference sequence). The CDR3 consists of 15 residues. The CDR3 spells CSAKILAGGPDEQFF.

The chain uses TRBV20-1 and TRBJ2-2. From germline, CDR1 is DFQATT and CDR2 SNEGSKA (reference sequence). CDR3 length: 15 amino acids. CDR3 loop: CSDLLASSYTGELFF.

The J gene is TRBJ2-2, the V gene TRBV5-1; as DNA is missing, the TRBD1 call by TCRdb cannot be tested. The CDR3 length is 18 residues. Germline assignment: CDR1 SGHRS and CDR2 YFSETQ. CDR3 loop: CASSLEKGDRENTGELFF.

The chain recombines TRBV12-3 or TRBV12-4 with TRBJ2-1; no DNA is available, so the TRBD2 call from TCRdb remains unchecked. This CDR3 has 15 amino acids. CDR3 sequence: CASSLELAGSHEQFF.

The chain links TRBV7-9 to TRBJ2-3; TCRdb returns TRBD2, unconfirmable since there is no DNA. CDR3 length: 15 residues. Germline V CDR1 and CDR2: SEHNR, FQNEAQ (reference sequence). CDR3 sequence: CASSLRTSGVDTQYF.

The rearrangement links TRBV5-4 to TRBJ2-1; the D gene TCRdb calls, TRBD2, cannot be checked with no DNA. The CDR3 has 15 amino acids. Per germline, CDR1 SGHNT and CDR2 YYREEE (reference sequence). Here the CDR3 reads CASSSTPGNYNEQFF. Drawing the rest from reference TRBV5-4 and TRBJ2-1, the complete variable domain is ETGVTQSPTHLIKTRGQQVTLRCSSQSGHNTVSWYQQALGQGPQFIFQYYREEENGRGNFPPRFSGLQFPNYSSELNVNALELDDSALYLCASSSTPGNYNEQFFGPGTRLTVL.

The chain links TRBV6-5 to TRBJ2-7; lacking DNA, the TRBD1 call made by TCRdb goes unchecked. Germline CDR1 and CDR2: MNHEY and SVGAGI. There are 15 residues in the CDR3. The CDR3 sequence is CASSYSLAGGDEQYF.

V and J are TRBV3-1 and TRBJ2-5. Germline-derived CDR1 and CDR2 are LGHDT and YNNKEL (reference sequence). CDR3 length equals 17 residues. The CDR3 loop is CASSQDLGTGIQETQYF.

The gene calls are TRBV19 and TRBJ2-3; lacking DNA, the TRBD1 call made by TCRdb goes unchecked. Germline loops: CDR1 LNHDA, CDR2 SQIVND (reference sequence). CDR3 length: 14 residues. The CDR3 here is CASHSGSGADTQYF.

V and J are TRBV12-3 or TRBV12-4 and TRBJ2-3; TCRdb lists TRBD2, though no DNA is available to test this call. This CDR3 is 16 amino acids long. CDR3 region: CASSSGLAGITDTQYF.

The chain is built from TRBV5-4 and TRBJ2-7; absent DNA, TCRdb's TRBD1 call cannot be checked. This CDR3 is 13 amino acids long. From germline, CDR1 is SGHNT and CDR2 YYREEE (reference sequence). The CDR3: CASSTGDPYEQYF.

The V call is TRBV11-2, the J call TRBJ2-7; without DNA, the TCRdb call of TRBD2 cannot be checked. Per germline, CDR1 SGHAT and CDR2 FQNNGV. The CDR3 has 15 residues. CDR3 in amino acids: CASSSIAGGTYEQYF.

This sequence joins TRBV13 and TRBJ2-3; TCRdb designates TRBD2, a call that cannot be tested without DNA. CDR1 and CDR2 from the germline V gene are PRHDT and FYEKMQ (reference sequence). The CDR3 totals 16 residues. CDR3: CASSLVVSGATDTQYF.

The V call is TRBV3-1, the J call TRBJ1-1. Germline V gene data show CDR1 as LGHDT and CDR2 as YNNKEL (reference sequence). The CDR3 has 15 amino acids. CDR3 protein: CASSQARGQNTEAFF.

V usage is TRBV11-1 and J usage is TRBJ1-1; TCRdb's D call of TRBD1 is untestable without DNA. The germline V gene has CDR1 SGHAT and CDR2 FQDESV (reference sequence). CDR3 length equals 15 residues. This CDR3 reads CASSAGQAMNTEAFF. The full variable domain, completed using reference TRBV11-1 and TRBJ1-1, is EAEVAQSPRYKITEKSQAVAFWCDPISGHATLYWYRQILGQGPELLVQFQDESVVDDSQLPKDRFSAERLKGVDSTLKIQPAELGDSAMYLCASSAGQAMNTEAFFGQGTRLTVV.

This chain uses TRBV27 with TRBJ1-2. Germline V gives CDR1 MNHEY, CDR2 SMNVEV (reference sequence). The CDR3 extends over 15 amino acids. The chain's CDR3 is CASSLRQEGDYGYTF.